This TCR beta chain was profiled in a study of OX40 agonist ivuxolimab in advanced cancers. Whole-study context: Patients assigned to dose escalation were diagnosed with hepatocellular carcinoma, melanoma, renal cell or head and neck cancer. Study-wide points: Among the lowest peripheral clonal expansion occurred in 0.1-3.0 mg/kg partial responders.

TCRdb's copy holds only in-frame clones and misses some; the assay was immunoSEQ multiplex PCR. The sample lists 75,000 to 100,000 clones, approximately 90% occurring once. Points on this clone: Its specificity is unknown.

The germline V gene encodes CDR1 SGHAT and CDR2 FQNNGV. Germline trimming cut 1 base from V and 2 bases from J; bases unmatched to any gene: 7. The CDR3 runs 17 residues. Cycle 7 day 1, cycle 4 day 1, and baseline were the timepoints at which blood was sampled. V and J are TRBV11-2 and TRBJ2-7; 11 bases are shared with TRBD2. The receptor comes from an adult with an advanced solid tumor such as melanoma, head and neck, liver or kidney cancer. The material sequenced was CD4+ or CD8+ T cells sorted from blood, taken in a trial of the OX40 agonist ivuxolimab. CDR3 protein: CASSLAGRLAGTYEQYF. CDR3 nucleotide sequence: TGTGCCAGCAGCTTAGCCGGGCGACTAGCGGGAACCTACGAGCAGTACTTC.